This T cell receptor (beta chain) was found in a study of graft-versus-host responses after intestinal transplantation. Looking at the study overall: Transplant recipients had multivisceral, liver-intestinal, or isolated intestinal grafts. Uniformly, recipients were administered anti-thymocyte globulin induction with subsequent tacrolimus and steroids for roughly three years.

Germline V gene data show CDR1 as MNHEY and CDR2 as SMNVEV (reference sequence). This CDR3 region has 13 residues. Between the trimmed V and J ends, which lost 8 bases and 7 bases, there was a span of 17 bases. Study-wide findings and caveats: Among recipient marrow samples, GvH clones were found; some appeared first in ileum or blood. Across patients carrying graft-donor T cell macrochimerism, allografts held high graft-versus-host to host-versus-graft clonal ratios.

TCRdb's table, derived via immunoSEQ multiplex PCR, lists solely in-frame clones and lacks some. The sample lists about 29,000 clones; roughly 93% were seen once. Of note for this clone: The antigen remains undetermined.

The sequencing used PBMCs, collected about 65 days after intestinal transplant. The clonotype originates from a human patient who received an intestinal transplant, so some T cells may come from the graft donor. J is TRBJ2-5 and V is TRBV27; D is unclear. CDR3 bases: TGTGCCAGCCAAGGGCCTGGACCGGGGACCCAGTACTTC. Translation: CASQGPGPGTQYF.